The 25 T cell receptor beta chains listed next were all sequenced from one sample in a study of blood T cell repertoires in COVID-19. The protocol was immunoSEQ multiplex PCR, while the TCRdb copy is restricted to in-frame clones and leaves out a portion. The table has some 200,000 clones, around 87% seen once; the top ten hold less than 8%. The sample consisted of PBMCs or T cells enriched from blood (not recorded which). These receptor sequences come from a man between 25 and 39 years old in a cohort exposed to, infected with or recovered from COVID-19 (not recorded which).

The V call is TRBV6-2 or TRBV6-3, the J call TRBJ2-5; no clear D gene. The germline V gene encodes CDR1 MNHEY and CDR2 SVGEGT. Trimming cost V 4 bases and J 0 bases, with 18 bases left between them. The CDR3 has 17 amino acids. The CDR3 sequence is CASSSAIVLTYQETQYF. In DNA, the CDR3 is TGTGCCAGCAGTTCTGCGATAGTCCTAACGTACCAAGAGACCCAGTACTTC.

The chain employs TRBV28 and TRBJ2-7, with D unclear. CDR1 is MDHEN and CDR2 is SYDVKM in the germline V gene. Trimming pared 6 bases from V and 2 bases from J, leaving 8 bases between. The CDR3 has 12 residues. CDR3 in amino acids: CASRHLPYEQYF. The CDR3 DNA is TGTGCCAGCAGACACCTTCCCTACGAGCAGTACTTC. Full variable domain (rest looked up from reference TRBV28 and TRBJ2-7): DVKVTQSSRYLVKRTGEKVFLECVQDMDHENMFWYRQDPGLGLRLIYFSYDVKMKEKGDIPEGYSVSREKKERFSLILESASTNQTSMYLCASRHLPYEQYFGPGTRLTVT.

The rearrangement joins TRBV24-1 to TRBJ2-4; 8 positions agree with TRBD2. The CDR3 extends over 15 amino acids. Germline CDR1 is KGHDR and CDR2 is SFDVKD. The J segment lost 5 bases and the V segment lost 6 bases, leaving 8 bases of the junction unmatched. Here the CDR3 DNA reads TGTGCCACCAGTTGGTCCCGGGGGGGTGAAAACATTCAGTACTTC. Its translation: CATSWSRGGENIQYF.

V is TRBV5-4 and J is TRBJ2-6; D might be TRBD1 (6 bases). The ends were cut back, 4 bases at V and 1 base at J, with 15 bases in the middle. Germline CDR1 and CDR2: SGHNT and YYREEE (reference sequence). The CDR3 is 17 residues long. Here the CDR3 reads CASSRRAGDSGANVLTF. Here the CDR3 DNA reads TGTGCCAGCAGCCGAAGGGCAGGGGATTCTGGGGCCAACGTCCTGACTTTC. Using reference TRBV5-4 and TRBJ2-6 for the parts outside the CDR3, the full variable domain is ETGVTQSPTHLIKTRGQQVTLRCSSQSGHNTVSWYQQALGQGPQFIFQYYREEENGRGNFPPRFSGLQFPNYSSELNVNALELDDSALYLCASSRRAGDSGANVLTFGAGSRLTVL.

V is TRBV6-5 and J is TRBJ2-1; D might be TRBD1 (5 bases). The CDR3 has 12 residues. Trimming stripped 6 bases from V and 2 bases from J, with 5 bases between. Germline V lookup: CDR1 MNHEY, CDR2 SVGAGI. The CDR3 loop reads CASRDTYNEQFF. CDR3 bases: TGTGCCAGCAGGGACACCTACAATGAGCAGTTCTTC.

The chain employs TRBV5-4 and TRBJ2-2, with D possibly matching TRBD1 (7 bases). The CDR3 loop spans 14 amino acids. Germline loops: CDR1 SGHNT, CDR2 YYREEE (reference sequence). The germline V and J ends were trimmed by 2 bases and 4 bases, with 9 bases remaining between them. The CDR3 DNA reads TGTGCCAGCAGCTTTCAGGGGGGCACCGGGGAGCTGTTTTTT. Protein sequence: CASSFQGGTGELFF.

The rearrangement uses TRBV5-8 and TRBJ1-4; 7 bases are a match to TRBD1. The CDR3 is made up of 15 amino acids. V gave up 0 bases and J gave up 7 bases; unmatched junction bases: 6. Germline V CDR1 and CDR2: SGHTS, YDEGEE. The CDR3 here is CASSLAPDRVEKLFF. CDR3 bases: TGTGCCAGCAGCTTGGCCCCCGACAGGGTTGAAAAACTGTTTTTT.

The gene calls are TRBV27 and TRBJ2-3; TRBD2 aligns across 12 bases. The CDR3 contains 17 residues. The V segment lost 4 bases and the J segment 5 bases; nucleotides outside the gene matches: 10. Germline CDR1 is MNHEY and CDR2 is SMNVEV (reference sequence). Here the CDR3 DNA reads TGTGCCAGCAGTTCCCCTAAGACTAGCGGGAGAGTAGATACGCAGTATTTT. Protein: CASSSPKTSGRVDTQYF.

The chain uses TRBV2 and TRBJ1-2; 9 bases align to TRBD1. V lost 4 bases and J lost 4; bases outside the gene matches: 4. Germline V lookup: CDR1 SNHLY, CDR2 FYNNEI. The CDR3 is 14 residues long. CDR3 loop: CASSVGQGGYGYTF. The CDR3 DNA sequence: TGTGCCAGCAGTGTGGGACAGGGCGGCTATGGCTACACCTTC.

This CDR3 is CASSLYPNRVPLYGYTF. The DNA for the CDR3 is TGTGCCAGCAGCCTCTACCCCAACAGGGTCCCCCTCTATGGCTACACCTTC. The gene calls are TRBV5-8 and TRBJ1-2; perhaps TRBD1 as D (6 bases). This CDR3 is 17 amino acids long. Germline CDR1 and CDR2: SGHTS and YDEGEE. V lost 4 bases and J 4 bases, leaving 23 bases between the germline ends.

V and J are TRBV25-1 and TRBJ2-3; possible D gene TRBD1, 6 bases. The germline gives CDR1 MGHDK, CDR2 SYGVNS. With 1 base removed from V and 0 bases from J, the gap between germline ends came to 11 bases. The CDR3 runs 16 residues. The DNA for the CDR3 is TGTGCCAGCAGTGAATTTGGGACAATAAGCACAGATACGCAGTATTTT. Protein product: CASSEFGTISTDTQYF.

J is TRBJ2-7 and V is TRBV7-9, with a tentative D call TRBD1 (6 bases). The CDR3 is made up of 15 amino acids. The V and J ends lost 1 base and 4 bases respectively, with 14 bases between them. Germline V gene data show CDR1 as SEHNR and CDR2 as FQNEAQ (reference sequence). DNA of the CDR3: TGTGCCAGCAGCTTAGTGGGTAGGGGGAATTACGAGCAGTACTTC. As protein: CASSLVGRGNYEQYF. The full variable domain, its missing parts supplied by reference TRBV7-9 and TRBJ2-7, is DTGVSQNPRHKITKRGQNVTFRCDPISEHNRLYWYRQTLGQGPEFLTYFQNEAQLEKSRLLSDRFSAERPKGSFSTLEIQRTEQGDSAMYLCASSLVGRGNYEQYFGPGTRLTVT.

This clone was found once. This sequence joins TRBV5-1 and TRBJ1-1; TRBD1 aligns across 9 bases. Germline V gene sequence: CDR1 SGHRS, CDR2 YFSETQ. After removal of 1 base from V and 4 bases from J, the junction contained 8 bases not matched to a gene. The CDR3 has 16 residues. The CDR3 sequence is CASSLRPRDRVTEAFF. CDR3 DNA: TGCGCCAGCAGCTTGAGGCCGCGGGACAGGGTCACTGAAGCTTTCTTT.

The V and J genes are TRBV19 and TRBJ1-3, with a weak D call TRBD1 (5 bases). CDR1 LNHDA and CDR2 SQIVND come from the germline V gene (reference sequence). The CDR3 spans 16 residues. The V end was cut by 6 bases, the J end by 0 bases, with 15 bases between. The DNA of the CDR3 is TGTGCCAGTAGAGGAGACAGACAAAGCTCTGGAAACACCATATATTTT. The encoded protein is CASRGDRQSSGNTIYF.

This clone has only a few counts. The chain carries TRBV5-1 and TRBJ2-3; 9 bases are shared with TRBD2. CDR1 and CDR2 from the germline V gene are SGHRS and YFSETQ. The CDR3 covers 19 residues. The J segment lost 3 bases and the V segment lost 7 bases, leaving 21 bases of the junction unmatched. CDR3 in amino acids: CASPQGQLTSGKNTDTQYF. The DNA for the CDR3 is TGCGCCAGCCCTCAGGGGCAGTTGACTAGCGGTAAAAATACAGATACGCAGTATTTT.

The V gene is TRBV6-5, the J gene TRBJ1-1; 9 bases line up with TRBD1. CDR3 length: 15 residues. The junction had 13 bases not matched to a gene; V was cut back by 11 bases and J by 3 bases. CDR1 and CDR2 (germline): MNHEY, SVGAGI. Here the CDR3 DNA reads TGTGCCTCCCTGACGGGACAGGGTTCCGACACTGAAGCTTTCTTT. Translated, it gives CASLTGQGSDTEAFF.

This chain joins TRBV2 and TRBJ2-2, with a possible D match to TRBD2 (7 bases). V was shortened by 6 bases and J by 3 bases, with 17 bases between the two germline ends. The CDR3 extends over 16 amino acids. Germline V gene data show CDR1 as SNHLY and CDR2 as FYNNEI. DNA for the CDR3: TGTGCCAGCAGCCGAGAGGGGGGGGCGGACACCGGGGAGCTGTTTTTT. This gives the protein CASSREGGADTGELFF.

The rearrangement joins TRBV5-1 to TRBJ1-2; a possible D gene is TRBD1 (5 bases). The ends were cut back, 4 bases at V and 5 bases at J, with 12 bases in the middle. The CDR3 runs 13 residues. Germline loops: CDR1 SGHRS, CDR2 YFSETQ. The CDR3 DNA reads as TGCGCCAGCAGCCAACCGGGGGAATATGGCTACACCTTC. Protein: CASSQPGEYGYTF.

This sequence joins TRBV7-2 and TRBJ2-1; 8 bases are a match to TRBD2. CDR1 SGHTA and CDR2 FQGNSA come from the germline V gene. V shed 1 base and J 6 bases; nucleotides not matched to a gene: 8. The CDR3 is 16 amino acids. The CDR3: CASSLVTGLVGNEQFF. For the CDR3, the DNA is TGTGCCAGCAGCTTAGTTACGGGACTAGTTGGCAATGAGCAGTTCTTC.

This clone was seen a single time. The chain uses TRBV7-6 and TRBJ2-1; 7 bases agree with TRBD2. The CDR3 length is 14 residues. Germline loops: CDR1 SGHVS, CDR2 FNYEAQ. The junction had 9 bases not matched to a gene; V was cut back by 5 bases and J by 8 bases. Here the CDR3 DNA reads TGTGCCAGCAGCCACGGGGGGAAAGGGGATGAGCAGTTCTTC. Amino acids: CASSHGGKGDEQFF.

This chain joins TRBV2 and TRBJ1-3; D uncertain. Per germline, CDR1 SNHLY and CDR2 FYNNEI. V was trimmed by 7 bases and J by 4 bases, leaving 11 bases between them. There are 13 residues in the CDR3. The CDR3 coding sequence is TGTGCCAGCACGGTGAGCCTCGGAAACACCATATATTTT. This encodes CASTVSLGNTIYF. The full variable domain, completed using reference TRBV2 and TRBJ1-3, is EPEVTQTPSHQVTQMGQEVILRCVPISNHLYFYWYRQILGQKVEFLVSFYNNEISEKSEIFDDQFSVERPDGSNFTLKIRSTKLEDSAMYFCASTVSLGNTIYFGEGSWLTVV.

The chain carries TRBV9 and TRBJ2-7; TRBD1 matches at 8 bases. The CDR3 is 15 residues long. V shed 4 bases and J 2 bases; nucleotides not matched to a gene: 8. CDR1 is SGDLS and CDR2 is YYNGEE in the germline V gene. CDR3 sequence: CASSFGTGYTYEQYF. In DNA form, the CDR3 reads TGTGCCAGCAGCTTCGGGACAGGTTATACCTACGAGCAGTACTTC.

This chain connects TRBV4-2 to TRBJ2-7; TRBD1 matches at 9 bases. The trim removed 8 bases at V and 1 base at J, leaving 3 bases unmatched. This CDR3 region has 13 residues. Germline V gene lookup returns CDR1 LGHNA and CDR2 YNFKEQ. The CDR3 region is CASGDRGSYEQYF. The CDR3 bases are TGTGCCAGCGGCGACAGGGGGTCCTACGAGCAGTACTTC.

The chain is built from TRBV6-5 and TRBJ2-3; 9 bases are a match to TRBD2. The CDR3 has 14 amino acids. The germline V gene encodes CDR1 MNHEY and CDR2 SVGAGI. The V segment lost 8 bases and the J segment 3 bases; nucleotides outside the gene matches: 6. CDR3 sequence: CASRLADKTDTQYF. The DNA of the CDR3 is TGTGCCAGCCGACTAGCGGATAAAACAGATACGCAGTATTTT.

Here the CDR3 DNA reads TGTGCCAGCAGCGTAGTCGAGACAGGGGGCCATACCTTC. Translated: CASSVVETGGHTF. The genes are TRBV9 and TRBJ1-2; 10 nucleotides align to TRBD1. The germline CDR1 and CDR2 sequences are SGDLS and YYNGEE. The V gene end was trimmed by 0 bases and the J gene end by 14 bases; junction bases not matched to a gene: 7. The CDR3 totals 13 residues.